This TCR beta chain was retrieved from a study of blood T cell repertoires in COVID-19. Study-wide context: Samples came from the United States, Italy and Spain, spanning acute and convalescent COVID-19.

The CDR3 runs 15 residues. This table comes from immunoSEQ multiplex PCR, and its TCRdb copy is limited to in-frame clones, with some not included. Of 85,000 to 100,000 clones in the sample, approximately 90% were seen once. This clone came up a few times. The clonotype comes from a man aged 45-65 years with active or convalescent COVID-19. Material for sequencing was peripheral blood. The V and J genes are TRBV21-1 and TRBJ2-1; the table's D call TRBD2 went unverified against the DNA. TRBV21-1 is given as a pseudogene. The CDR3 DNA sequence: TGTGCCAGCTGTGGAAGCGGGAGCTCCTACAATGAGCAGTTCTTC. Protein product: CASCGSGSSYNEQFF.